Each of the 29 T cell receptor beta chains below was sequenced from the same sample in a study of early T cells in non-severe SARS-CoV-2 infection. TCRdb used MiXCR to reprocess the 5' RACE reads, holding one entry per CDR3 protein. The sample lists approximately 50,000 distinct CDR3 sequences; around a tenth were seen once. The specimen was whole blood. The receptor set was obtained from an adult who was a healthcare worker with PCR-confirmed SARS-CoV-2 infection or an uninfected control (not recorded which).

The gene calls are TRBV7-2 and TRBJ1-1, with 9 bases fitting TRBD1. Germline V gives CDR1 SGHTA, CDR2 FQGNSA. This CDR3 is built from 15 residues. After removal of 1 base from V and 5 bases from J, the junction contained 5 bases not matched to a gene. The CDR3 is CASSLGGQGRTEAFF. The CDR3 bases are TGTGCCAGCAGCTTAGGGGGACAGGGAAGGACTGAAGCTTTCTTT.

This clonotype appeared a few times. This chain uses TRBV10-3 with TRBJ2-3; 9 bases map to TRBD2. With V trimmed by 6 bases and J by 6 bases, 10 bases remained unmatched. Germline values: CDR1 ENHRY, CDR2 SYGVKD. This CDR3 spans 15 amino acids. As DNA, the CDR3 is TGTGCCATCAGGAGCTTAGCGGGAGTTTCGGATACGCAGTATTTT. Encoded protein: CAIRSLAGVSDTQYF.

This chain joins TRBV4-2 and TRBJ2-7, with 11 bases that match TRBD2. The CDR3 extends over 15 amino acids. Germline V gene lookup returns CDR1 LGHNA and CDR2 YNFKEQ. V lost 3 bases and J lost 5; bases outside the gene matches: 6. The CDR3 loop reads CASSQDSGRANEQYF. In DNA form, the CDR3 reads TGTGCCAGCAGCCAGGATAGCGGGAGGGCCAACGAGCAGTACTTC.

Note on this clonotype: This clone may be a read error of a much larger clone one base away. The rearrangement joins TRBV3-1 to TRBJ2-3; D might be TRBD1 or TRBD2, each matching 5 bases. Germline assignment: CDR1 LGHDT and CDR2 YNNKEL (reference sequence). Trimming removed 4 bases at V and 6 bases at J, with 17 bases between. CDR3 length: 15 residues. The CDR3 protein is CASSPGRVKRDTQYF. The CDR3 bases are TGTGCCAGCAGCCCGGGACGGGTGAAACGGGATACGCAGTATTTT.

The rearrangement uses TRBV5-1 and TRBJ2-7; 10 nucleotides line up with TRBD2. With V trimmed by 3 bases and J by 3 bases, 12 bases remained unmatched. CDR1 and CDR2 from the germline V gene are SGHRS and YFSETQ. CDR3 length: 17 amino acids. CDR3 in DNA: TGCGCCAGCAGCTCGGGACTAGCGCGCACTCGAAACTACGAGCAGTACTTC. It is translated as CASSSGLARTRNYEQYF.

This clonotype was recorded a few times. This chain uses TRBV7-2 with TRBJ2-2, with 7 nucleotides matching TRBD2. CDR3 size: 15 residues. The V gene end was trimmed by 7 bases and the J gene end by 5 bases; junction bases not matched to a gene: 10. Germline V gene data show CDR1 as SGHTA and CDR2 as FQGNSA. The CDR3: CASTPAGGRTGELFF. The CDR3 nucleotides are TGTGCCAGCACCCCGGCAGGCGGGAGAACCGGGGAGCTGTTTTTT.

This clonotype was recorded at least ten times. V usage is TRBV4-3 and J usage is TRBJ2-3; D perhaps matches TRBD2 (6 bases). CDR3 length: 15 amino acids. V lost 3 bases and J 6 bases, leaving 16 bases between the germline ends. From germline, CDR1 is LGHNA and CDR2 YSLEER. The CDR3 nucleotides read TGCGCCAGCAGCCAGATGGGGACTTCCCTGGATACGCAGTATTTT. The encoded protein is CASSQMGTSLDTQYF.

This clonotype was counted only a few times. The rearrangement uses TRBV12-3 or TRBV12-4 and TRBJ2-5; D gene unclear. The CDR3 is 13 amino acids. The V and J ends lost 0 bases and 0 bases respectively, with 2 bases between them. Here the CDR3 reads CASSLADQETQYF. The CDR3, as DNA: TGTGCCAGCAGTTTAGCGGACCAAGAGACCCAGTACTTC.

This clonotype was seen more than once but under ten times. The chain links TRBV20-1 to TRBJ2-6; TRBD1 agrees at 10 bases. The CDR3 has 16 residues. After removal of 5 bases from V and 3 bases from J, the junction contained 7 bases not matched to a gene. Germline lookup yields CDR1 DFQATT and CDR2 SNEGSKA (reference sequence). CDR3 in DNA: TGCAGTGCTGATTTGACAGGGGGCCGTGGGGCCAACGTCCTGACTTTC. Protein: CSADLTGGRGANVLTF.

There are many counts of this clonotype. The chain recombines TRBV29-1 with TRBJ2-5; D unclear. The V end lost 7 bases, the J end lost 2 bases, and 17 bases lay between the germline ends. The CDR3 totals 14 residues. Germline values: CDR1 SQVTM, CDR2 ANQGSEA. CDR3: CSAKRDSSQETQYF. The CDR3 coding sequence is TGCAGCGCCAAGAGAGATTCCTCGCAAGAGACCCAGTACTTC.

This clonotype showed up many times. The chain recombines TRBV29-1 with TRBJ2-1, with 11 bases fitting TRBD2. The CDR3 extends over 16 amino acids. The V and J ends lost 3 bases and 4 bases, in that order; junction bases with no gene match: 8. Germline CDR1 reads SQVTM; CDR2 reads ANQGSEA. CDR3 protein: CSVDGAGLAVYNEQFF. The CDR3 DNA is TGCAGCGTTGACGGTGCGGGACTAGCGGTATACAATGAGCAGTTCTTC.

This clonotype was observed at least ten times. V and J are TRBV5-6 and TRBJ2-1, with D tentatively TRBD2 (5 bases). With 1 base removed from V and 2 bases from J, the gap between germline ends came to 19 bases. In germline, CDR1 is SGHDT, CDR2 YYEEEE. CDR3 length: 18 residues. The chain's CDR3 is CASSLSLARVGTYNEQFF. DNA of the CDR3: TGTGCCAGCAGCTTGTCCCTAGCCAGAGTGGGCACCTACAATGAGCAGTTCTTC.

In this sample, this clonotype turned up many times. This chain links TRBV7-2 with TRBJ2-7, with 9 positions matching TRBD1. This CDR3 has 15 amino acids. V lost 5 bases and J lost 3; bases outside the gene matches: 8. From germline, CDR1 is SGHTA and CDR2 FQGNSA. The CDR3: CASSTGQGVRYEQYF. The CDR3 coding sequence is TGTGCCAGCAGCACGGGACAGGGCGTTCGCTACGAGCAGTACTTC.

The sample holds a few counts of this clonotype. The chain uses TRBV28 and TRBJ2-4; no reliable D call. Germline CDR1 MDHEN, CDR2 SYDVKM. The CDR3 covers 12 residues. V shed 8 bases and J shed 1 base, with 6 bases lying between them. The CDR3 loop reads CASGLAKNIQYF. CDR3 coding DNA: TGTGCCAGCGGGTTGGCCAAAAACATTCAGTACTTC.

In this sample, this clonotype turned up many times. The J gene is TRBJ2-7, the V gene TRBV29-1; TRBD1 matches at 9 bases. The CDR3 loop spans 12 amino acids. The germline CDR1 and CDR2 sequences are SQVTM and ANQGSEA. The trim removed 7 bases at V and 4 bases at J, leaving 5 bases unmatched. DNA for the CDR3: TGCAGCGCGGTACAGGGGGCTTACGAGCAGTACTTC. Residues: CSAVQGAYEQYF.

This chain connects TRBV7-6 to TRBJ2-2, with a tentative D call TRBD1 (5 bases). The CDR3 has 15 residues. Germline-derived CDR1 and CDR2 are SGHVS and FNYEAQ. Trimming removed 5 bases at V and 1 base at J, with 11 bases between. The CDR3 DNA is TGTGCCAGCAGCCCGTGGCAGGGGAACACCGGGGAGCTGTTTTTT. Its translation: CASSPWQGNTGELFF. The whole variable domain, filled in from reference TRBV7-6 and TRBJ2-2, reads GAGVSQSPRYKVTKRGQDVALRCDPISGHVSLYWYRQALGQGPEFLTYFNYEAQQDKSGLPNDRFSAERPEGSISTLTIQRTEQRDSAMYRCASSPWQGNTGELFFGEGSRLTVL.

This clonotype occurred many times. This rearrangement joins TRBV11-2 to TRBJ2-1; 13 nucleotides agree with TRBD2. The CDR3 is 18 amino acids. V gave up 3 bases and J gave up 5 bases; unmatched junction bases: 10. Germline V gene lookup returns CDR1 SGHAT and CDR2 FQNNGV. Here the CDR3 DNA reads TGTGCCAGCAGCTTCAACGGGGCGGGACTAGCGGGACACAATGAGCAGTTCTTC. It encodes CASSFNGAGLAGHNEQFF.

The rearrangement uses TRBV18 and TRBJ2-5; 10 bases are shared with TRBD2. With 4 bases clipped from V and 5 bases from J, the junction kept 1 base outside the gene matches. The CDR3 has 13 residues. In germline, CDR1 is KGHSH, CDR2 LQKENI. The CDR3: CASSRGLAETQYF. CDR3 DNA: TGTGCCAGCTCACGGGGACTAGCGGAGACCCAGTACTTC.

The chain has TRBV20-1 and TRBJ2-3, with D uncertain. This CDR3 is built from 13 residues. Germline V gene data show CDR1 as DFQATT and CDR2 as SNEGSKA (reference sequence). V was pared by 4 bases and J by 1 base, with 9 bases between. The CDR3 nucleotides read TGCAGTGCTAAACTCCCGGGCACAGATACGCAGTATTTT. It specifies CSAKLPGTDTQYF.

In this sample, this clonotype turned up many times. The chain couples TRBV12-3 or TRBV12-4 to TRBJ2-4, with D possibly being TRBD2 (5 bases). The ends were cut back, 4 bases at V and 2 bases at J, with 9 bases in the middle. The CDR3 runs to 14 residues. The CDR3 DNA reads TGTGCCAGCAGTTACGGGGTAACCAAAAACATTCAGTACTTC. This sequence encodes CASSYGVTKNIQYF.

There are a few counts of this clonotype. The V gene is TRBV28, the J gene TRBJ1-5, with D possibly matching TRBD1 (6 bases). CDR1 is MDHEN, CDR2 SYDVKM, per germline. With 6 bases removed from V and 0 bases from J, the gap between germline ends came to 12 bases. The CDR3 runs to 15 residues. The CDR3 spells CASSPTGFSNQPQHF. The CDR3 nucleotides are TGTGCCAGCAGCCCGACAGGTTTTAGCAATCAGCCCCAGCATTTT.

This clonotype was observed many times. The chain has TRBV11-2 and TRBJ1-1; D gene uncertain. The germline V and J ends were trimmed by 4 bases and 6 bases, with 9 bases remaining between them. CDR1 and CDR2 from the germline V gene are SGHAT and FQNNGV. This CDR3 contains 12 residues. CDR3 bases: TGTGCCAGCAGCTCGGGAAGAGCTGAAGCTTTCTTT. Translating gives CASSSGRAEAFF. The full variable domain, in which reference TRBV11-2 and TRBJ1-1 provide the parts outside the CDR3, is EAGVAQSPRYKIIEKRQSVAFWCNPISGHATLYWYQQILGQGPKLLIQFQNNGVVDDSQLPKDRFSAERLKGVDSTLKIQPAKLEDSAVYLCASSSGRAEAFFGQGTRLTVV.

This clonotype has a handful of counts. The chain links TRBV28 to TRBJ2-6, with D possibly being TRBD1 (5 bases). V was shortened by 4 bases and J by 7 bases, with 11 bases between the two germline ends. This CDR3 is 14 amino acids long. CDR1 is MDHEN, CDR2 SYDVKM, per germline. The CDR3 sequence: CASSSGNKANVLTF. The CDR3 DNA reads as TGTGCCAGCAGTTCAGGGAACAAAGCCAACGTCCTGACTTTC. The whole variable domain, remainder taken from reference TRBV28 and TRBJ2-6, is DVKVTQSSRYLVKRTGEKVFLECVQDMDHENMFWYRQDPGLGLRLIYFSYDVKMKEKGDIPEGYSVSREKKERFSLILESASTNQTSMYLCASSSGNKANVLTFGAGSRLTVL.

This clonotype was seen at least ten times. The chain combines TRBV12-3 or TRBV12-4 with TRBJ1-1; D possibly corresponds to TRBD1 (6 bases). Trimming took 7 bases from V and 1 from J, leaving 10 bases between them. The CDR3 length is 13 residues. CDR3 sequence reads: CASNRQENTEAFF. For the CDR3, the DNA is TGTGCCAGCAACCGACAGGAGAACACTGAAGCTTTCTTT.

Ten or more counts support this clonotype. The CDR3 sequence: CASSSEGPQWGQFF. CDR3 DNA sequence: TGTGCCAGCAGCTCTGAGGGACCCCAATGGGGGCAGTTCTTC. The J gene is TRBJ2-1, the V gene TRBV11-2; the D call may be TRBD1 or TRBD2 (5 bases each). Trimming shortened V by 4 bases and J by 12 bases, and 19 bases separated the two germline ends. The germline V gene encodes CDR1 SGHAT and CDR2 FQNNGV. The length of the CDR3 is 14 residues.

Comments on this clonotype: The germline gene is not matched at one end of the junction; a read error may be the cause. The rearrangement uses TRBV6-2 or TRBV6-3 and TRBJ1-2, with D possibly TRBD1 on 6 matching bases. The CDR3 consists of 13 residues. From germline, CDR1 is MNHEY and CDR2 SVGEGT. The CDR3 DNA follows: TGTGCCAGCAGAAGACAGGTTCCGAATGGCTACGCCTTC. It translates to CASRRQVPNGYAF.

In its sample, this clonotype was seen many times. The V call is TRBV6-2 or TRBV6-3, the J call TRBJ1-1, with D unresolved. The germline V gene encodes CDR1 MNHEY and CDR2 SVGEGT. V lost 4 bases and J 0 bases, leaving 15 bases between the germline ends. This CDR3 contains 16 residues. CDR3 sequence: CASSSTGGIMNTEAFF. CDR3 nucleotide sequence: TGTGCCAGCAGTTCGACGGGCGGAATTATGAACACTGAAGCTTTCTTT.

Comment on this clonotype: At one of its ends the junction is not consistent with the germline gene, which may arise from a read error. V usage is TRBV12-3 or TRBV12-4 and J usage is TRBJ1-1; TRBD1 is a possible D gene (5 bases). The CDR3 loop spans 11 amino acids. CDR3 coding DNA: TGTGCCAGCAGCTTAGGGGTTGAAGCTTTCTTT. It specifies CASSLGVEAFF.

Details on this clonotype: A single base separates this from a much larger clone, so it may be a read error. Lacking the conserved final phenylalanine or tryptophan, this CDR3 likely reflects a read error. This chain connects TRBV7-6 to TRBJ2-3; 7 bases align to TRBD2. The J segment lost 2 bases and the V segment lost 6 bases, leaving 5 bases of the junction unmatched. The germline CDR1 and CDR2 sequences are SGHVS and FNYEAQ. The CDR3 spans 14 residues. As DNA, the CDR3 is TGTGCCAGCAGTCTAGCGGAAGCCACAGATACGCAGTATTCT. Protein sequence: CASSLAEATDTQYS.